These 6 T cell receptor beta chains share one sample of origin, sequenced in a study of T cell changes during pregnancy in multiple sclerosis. Libraries were prepared by immunoSEQ multiplex PCR; TCRdb keeps only in-frame clonotypes and omits some of them. The table shows tens of thousands of clones, with about nine tenths occurring only once. The starting material was CD4+ T cells from peripheral blood mononuclear cells, obtained before pregnancy. The receptors stem from a female donor with multiple sclerosis, enrolled in a pregnancy study.

The chain uses TRBV19 and TRBJ1-1; 12 bases agree with TRBD1. The V gene end was trimmed by 5 bases and the J gene end by 5 bases; junction bases not matched to a gene: 9. Germline CDR1 LNHDA, CDR2 SQIVND (reference sequence). The CDR3 covers 16 residues. The DNA for the CDR3 is TGTGCCAGTAGTCCCCGGGACAGGGGGCGCGGGACTGAAGCTTTCTTT. This encodes CASSPRDRGRGTEAFF.

This chain joins TRBV15 and TRBJ1-5, with 12 positions matching TRBD1. V lost 0 bases to trimming and J lost 5 bases; unmatched junction nucleotides: 5. The CDR3 length is 17 residues. Germline V gene lookup returns CDR1 LNHNV and CDR2 YYDKDF (reference sequence). The CDR3 protein is CATSRDLGQGADQPQHF. The CDR3 region has the DNA TGTGCCACCAGCAGAGACCTGGGACAGGGGGCCGATCAGCCCCAGCATTTT.

The rearrangement joins TRBV4-3 to TRBJ2-3, with TRBD2 matching over 8 bases. The germline V gene encodes CDR1 LGHNA and CDR2 YSLEER. The CDR3 consists of 17 residues. V shed 0 bases and J 7 bases; nucleotides not matched to a gene: 12. CDR3 in amino acids: CASSQDRVAGIGYTQYF. The CDR3 coding sequence is TGCGCCAGCAGCCAAGATAGGGTAGCGGGAATTGGGTATACGCAGTATTTT.

This sequence joins TRBV29-1 and TRBJ2-1; possible D gene TRBD2, 5 bases. This CDR3 is 12 amino acids long. The V end was cut by 4 bases, the J end by 5 bases, with 9 bases between. The germline CDR1 and CDR2 sequences are SQVTM and ANQGSEA. Here the CDR3 reads CSVARGNNEQFF. The CDR3 bases are TGCAGCGTTGCGCGAGGGAACAATGAGCAGTTCTTC.

This rearrangement joins TRBV19 to TRBJ1-2; D possibly corresponds to TRBD1 (6 bases). Germline loops: CDR1 LNHDA, CDR2 SQIVND (reference sequence). Trimming removed 4 bases from V and 4 bases from J, with 10 bases in between. The CDR3 is 13 residues long. The CDR3 DNA is TGTGCCAGTAGTACCCGACAGGCCTATGGCTACACCTTC. It yields the protein CASSTRQAYGYTF.

This sequence joins TRBV19 and TRBJ1-1; 8 positions match TRBD1. V lost 1 base to trimming and J lost 6 bases; unmatched junction nucleotides: 4. The CDR3 is 14 residues long. CDR1 is LNHDA, CDR2 SQIVND, per germline (reference sequence). CDR3 protein: CASSIGDRRAEAFF. CDR3 coding DNA: TGTGCCAGTAGTATAGGGGACAGGAGGGCTGAAGCTTTCTTT.